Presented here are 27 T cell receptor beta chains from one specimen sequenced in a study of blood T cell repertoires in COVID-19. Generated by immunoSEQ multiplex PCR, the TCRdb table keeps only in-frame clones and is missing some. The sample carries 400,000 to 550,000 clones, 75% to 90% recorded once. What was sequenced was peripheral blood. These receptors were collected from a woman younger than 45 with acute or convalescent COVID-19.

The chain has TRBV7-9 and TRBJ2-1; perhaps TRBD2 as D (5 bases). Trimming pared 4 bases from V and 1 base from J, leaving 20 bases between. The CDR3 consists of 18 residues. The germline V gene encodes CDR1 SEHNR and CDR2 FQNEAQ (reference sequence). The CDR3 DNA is TGTGCCAGCAGCTATCCTCCCACCGTGGGCGGGTCCTACAATGAGCAGTTCTTC. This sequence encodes CASSYPPTVGGSYNEQFF.

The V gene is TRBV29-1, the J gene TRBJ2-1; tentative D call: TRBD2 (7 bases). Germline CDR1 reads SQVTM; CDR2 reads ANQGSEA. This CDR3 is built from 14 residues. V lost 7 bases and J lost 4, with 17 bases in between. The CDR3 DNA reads TGCAGCGGCGTCGGGGGGCCCCTTTACAATGAGCAGTTCTTC. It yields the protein CSGVGGPLYNEQFF.

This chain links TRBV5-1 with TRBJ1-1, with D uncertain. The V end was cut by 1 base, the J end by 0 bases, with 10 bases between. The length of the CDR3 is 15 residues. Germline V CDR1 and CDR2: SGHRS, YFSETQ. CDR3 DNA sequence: TGCGCCAGCAGCTTGTGGCGGCCCGTGAACACTGAAGCTTTCTTT. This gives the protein CASSLWRPVNTEAFF.

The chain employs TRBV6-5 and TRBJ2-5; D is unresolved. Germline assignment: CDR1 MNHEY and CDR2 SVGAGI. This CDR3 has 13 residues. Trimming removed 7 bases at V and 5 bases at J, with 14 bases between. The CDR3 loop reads CASKVSVGETQYF. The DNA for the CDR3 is TGTGCCAGCAAGGTCAGCGTCGGGGAGACCCAGTACTTC.

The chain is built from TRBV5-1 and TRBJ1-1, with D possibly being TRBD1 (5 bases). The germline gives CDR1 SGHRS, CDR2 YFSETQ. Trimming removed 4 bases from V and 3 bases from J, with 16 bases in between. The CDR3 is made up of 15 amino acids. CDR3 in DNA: TGCGCCAGCAGCCCGTTGGTCGGGGGATACACTGAAGCTTTCTTT. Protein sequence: CASSPLVGGYTEAFF. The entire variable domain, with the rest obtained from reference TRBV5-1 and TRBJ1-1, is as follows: KAGVTQTPRYLIKTRGQQVTLSCSPISGHRSVSWYQQTPGQGLQFLFEYFSETQRNKGNFPGRFSGRQFSNSRSEMNVSTLELGDSALYLCASSPLVGGYTEAFFGQGTRLTVV.

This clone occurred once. The DNA of the CDR3 is TGTGCCAGCAGTGAATGGAGGAGCTCCTACAATGAGCAGTTCTTC. Amino acid sequence: CASSEWRSSYNEQFF. The chain recombines TRBV25-1 with TRBJ2-1; maybe TRBD2 (5 bases). Germline-derived CDR1 and CDR2 are MGHDK and SYGVNS. Trimming pared 1 base from V and 0 bases from J, leaving 7 bases between. The CDR3 is made up of 15 amino acids.

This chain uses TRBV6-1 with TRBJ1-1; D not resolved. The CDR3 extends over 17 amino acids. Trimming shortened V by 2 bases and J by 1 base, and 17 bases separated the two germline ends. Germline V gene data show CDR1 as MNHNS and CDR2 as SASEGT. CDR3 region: CASSETPAIFENTEAFF. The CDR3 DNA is TGTGCCAGCAGTGAAACCCCAGCGATATTCGAGAACACTGAAGCTTTCTTT.

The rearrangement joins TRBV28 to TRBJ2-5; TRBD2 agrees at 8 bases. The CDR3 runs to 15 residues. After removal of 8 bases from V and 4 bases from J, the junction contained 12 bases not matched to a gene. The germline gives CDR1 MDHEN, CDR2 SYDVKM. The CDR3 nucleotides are TGTGCCAGCTGTGATGGGGGCCTAGCGGGAGAGACCCAGTACTTC. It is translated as CASCDGGLAGETQYF.

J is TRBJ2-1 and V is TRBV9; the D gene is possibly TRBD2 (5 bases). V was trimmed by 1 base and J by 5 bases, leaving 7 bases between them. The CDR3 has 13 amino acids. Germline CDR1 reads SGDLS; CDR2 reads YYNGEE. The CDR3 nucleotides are TGTGCCAGCAGCGTAACCGGGGACAATGAGCAGTTCTTC. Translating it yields CASSVTGDNEQFF.

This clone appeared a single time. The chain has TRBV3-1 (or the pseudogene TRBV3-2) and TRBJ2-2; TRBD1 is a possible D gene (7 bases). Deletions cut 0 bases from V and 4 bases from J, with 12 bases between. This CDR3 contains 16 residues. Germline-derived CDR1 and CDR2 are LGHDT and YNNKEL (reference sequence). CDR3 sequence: CASSQDQGGITGELFF. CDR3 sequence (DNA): TGTGCCAGCAGCCAAGATCAGGGGGGCATCACCGGGGAGCTGTTTTTT.

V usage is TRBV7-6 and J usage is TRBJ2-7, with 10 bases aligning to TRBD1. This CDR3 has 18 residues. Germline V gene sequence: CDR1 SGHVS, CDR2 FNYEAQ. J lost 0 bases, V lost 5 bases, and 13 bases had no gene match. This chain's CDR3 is CASSPGGGTGEPSYEQYF. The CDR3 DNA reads TGTGCCAGCAGCCCCGGGGGAGGGACAGGGGAACCCTCCTACGAGCAGTACTTC.

CDR3 nucleotides: TGTGCCAGCAGCCAATCGGTCAACAGCCCCTACGAGCAGTACTTC. It codes for CASSQSVNSPYEQYF. V and J are TRBV16 and TRBJ2-7; D gene ambiguous. This CDR3 spans 15 amino acids. V was cut by 0 bases and J by 2 bases, with 11 bases left in between. Germline V gene lookup returns CDR1 KGHSY and CDR2 FQNENV.

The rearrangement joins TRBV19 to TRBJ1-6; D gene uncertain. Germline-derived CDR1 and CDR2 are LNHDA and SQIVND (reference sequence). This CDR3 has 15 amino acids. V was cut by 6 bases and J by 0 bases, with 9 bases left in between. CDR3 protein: CASRELSSYNSPLHF. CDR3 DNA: TGTGCCAGTAGAGAACTAAGCTCCTATAATTCACCCCTCCACTTT.

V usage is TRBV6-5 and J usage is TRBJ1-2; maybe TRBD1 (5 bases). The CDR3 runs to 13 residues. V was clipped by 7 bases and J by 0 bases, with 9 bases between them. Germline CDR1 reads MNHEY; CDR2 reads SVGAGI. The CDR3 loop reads CASTGLANYGYTF. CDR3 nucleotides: TGTGCCAGCACAGGGTTAGCTAACTATGGCTACACCTTC.

The CDR3, as DNA: TGTGCCAGCAGTGAAGGAGTAGCGGGGAGTTGGGATACGCAGTATTTT. It translates to CASSEGVAGSWDTQYF. This chain joins TRBV2 and TRBJ2-3, with 8 bases fitting TRBD2. V lost 1 base and J lost 6; bases outside the gene matches: 9. The CDR3 spans 16 residues. In germline, CDR1 is SNHLY, CDR2 FYNNEI.

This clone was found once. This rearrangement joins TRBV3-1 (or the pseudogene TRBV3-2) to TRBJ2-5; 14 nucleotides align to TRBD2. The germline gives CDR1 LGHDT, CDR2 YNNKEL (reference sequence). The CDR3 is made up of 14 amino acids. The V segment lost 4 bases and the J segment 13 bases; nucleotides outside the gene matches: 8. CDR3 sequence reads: CASSLPGLAGAWYF. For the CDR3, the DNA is TGTGCCAGCAGCCTACCGGGACTAGCGGGGGCCTGGTACTTC.

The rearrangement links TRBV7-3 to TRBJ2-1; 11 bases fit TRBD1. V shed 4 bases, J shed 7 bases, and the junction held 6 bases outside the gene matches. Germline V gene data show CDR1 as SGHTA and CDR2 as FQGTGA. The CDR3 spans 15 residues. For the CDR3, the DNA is TGTGCCAGCAGCTGGGGACAGGGGGATTGGAATGAGCAGTTCTTC. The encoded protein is CASSWGQGDWNEQFF.

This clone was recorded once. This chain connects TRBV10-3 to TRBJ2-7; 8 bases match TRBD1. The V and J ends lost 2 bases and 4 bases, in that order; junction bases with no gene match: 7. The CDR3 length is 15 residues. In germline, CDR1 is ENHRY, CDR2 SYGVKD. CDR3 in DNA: TGTGCCATCAGTGAGAAACAGGGGGTTTATTACGAGCAGTACTTC. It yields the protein CAISEKQGVYYEQYF.

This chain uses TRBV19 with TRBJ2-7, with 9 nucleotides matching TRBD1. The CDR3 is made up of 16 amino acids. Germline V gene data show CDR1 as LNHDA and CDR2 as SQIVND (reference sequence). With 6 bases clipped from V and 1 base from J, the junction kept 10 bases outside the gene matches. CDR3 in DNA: TGTGCCAGTAGCCTCCAAGGGGGACAGGGATCCTACGAGCAGTACTTC. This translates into CASSLQGGQGSYEQYF.

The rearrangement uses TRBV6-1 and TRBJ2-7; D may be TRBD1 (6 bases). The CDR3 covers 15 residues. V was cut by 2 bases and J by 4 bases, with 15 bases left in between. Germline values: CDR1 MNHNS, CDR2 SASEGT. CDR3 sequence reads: CASSELGTHRYEQYF. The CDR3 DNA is TGTGCCAGCAGTGAATTGGGGACACACCGATACGAGCAGTACTTC.

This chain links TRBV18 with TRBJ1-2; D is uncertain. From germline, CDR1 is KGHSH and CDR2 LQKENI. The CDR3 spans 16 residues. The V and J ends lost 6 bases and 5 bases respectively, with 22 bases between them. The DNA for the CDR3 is TGTGCCAGCTCTCTTGTCTGGGTTTCGGGAGATTATGGCTACACCTTC. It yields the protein CASSLVWVSGDYGYTF.

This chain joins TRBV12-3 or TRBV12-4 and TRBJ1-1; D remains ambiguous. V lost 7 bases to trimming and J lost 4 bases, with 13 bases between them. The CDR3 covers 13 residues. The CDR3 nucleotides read TGTGCCAGCATCCCAATTACGGGCACTGAAGCTTTCTTT. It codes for CASIPITGTEAFF.

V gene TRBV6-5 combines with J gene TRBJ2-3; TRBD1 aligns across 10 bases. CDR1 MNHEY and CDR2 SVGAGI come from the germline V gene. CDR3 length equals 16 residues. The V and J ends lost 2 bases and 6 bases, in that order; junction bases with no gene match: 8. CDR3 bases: TGTGCCAGCAGTTACCGGACAGGGGGAGGGTCTGATACGCAGTATTTT. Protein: CASSYRTGGGSDTQYF.

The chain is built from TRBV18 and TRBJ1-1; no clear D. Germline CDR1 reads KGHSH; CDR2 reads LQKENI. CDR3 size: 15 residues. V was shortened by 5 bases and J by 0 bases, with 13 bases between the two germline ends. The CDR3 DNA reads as TGTGCCAGCTCAACCGGTCGGGTTTTGAACACTGAAGCTTTCTTT. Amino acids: CASSTGRVLNTEAFF.

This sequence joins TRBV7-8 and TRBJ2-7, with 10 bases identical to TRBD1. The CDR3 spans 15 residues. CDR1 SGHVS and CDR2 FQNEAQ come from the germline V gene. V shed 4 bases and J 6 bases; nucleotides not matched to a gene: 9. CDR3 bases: TGTGCCAGCAGCTCCAGGACAGGGGGTTCAATCGAGCAGTACTTC. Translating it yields CASSSRTGGSIEQYF. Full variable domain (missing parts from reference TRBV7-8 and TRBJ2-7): GAGVSQSPRYKVAKRGQDVALRCDPISGHVSLFWYQQALGQGPEFLTYFQNEAQLDKSGLPSDRFFAERPEGSVSTLKIQRTQQEDSAVYLCASSSRTGGSIEQYFGPGTRLTVT.

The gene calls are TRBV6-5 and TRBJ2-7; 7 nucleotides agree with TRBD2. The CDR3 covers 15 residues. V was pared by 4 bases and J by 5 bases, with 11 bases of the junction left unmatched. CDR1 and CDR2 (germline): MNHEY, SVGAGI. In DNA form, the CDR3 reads TGTGCCAGCAGTTCAGGGAGGGTGGGGCTGGACGAGCAGTACTTC. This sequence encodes CASSSGRVGLDEQYF.

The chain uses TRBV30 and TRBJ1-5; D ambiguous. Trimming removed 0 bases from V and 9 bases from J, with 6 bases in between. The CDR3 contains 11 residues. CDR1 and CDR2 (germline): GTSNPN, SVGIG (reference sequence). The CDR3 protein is CAWSVTGPQHF. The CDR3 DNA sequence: TGTGCCTGGAGTGTAACTGGGCCCCAGCATTTT.